Shown below are 22 T cell receptor beta chains from a single sample sequenced in a study of shared clonotypes between healthy human individuals. Sequenced by immunoSEQ multiplex PCR; TCRdb stores in-frame clones only, minus some. The sample lists 850,000 to 1,200,000 clones, around 76% seen once, with approximately 1.5% in the top ten. What was sequenced was memory CD4+ T cells sorted from blood. Subset reported: CD45RA-negative fraction. Source of these receptors: a man between 18 and 35 years old in good health.

J is TRBJ2-7 and V is TRBV5-4, with 7 bases lining up with TRBD2. The V segment lost 4 bases and the J segment 7 bases; nucleotides outside the gene matches: 14. Germline CDR1 reads SGHNT; CDR2 reads YYREEE (reference sequence). The CDR3 contains 15 residues. The DNA for the CDR3 is TGTGCCAGCAGCCCAACTAGCGCCGGGTGGGGGGAGCAGTACTTC. Amino acids: CASSPTSAGWGEQYF.

V is TRBV19 and J is TRBJ1-5, with 10 bases matching TRBD1. Germline CDR1 is LNHDA and CDR2 is SQIVND (reference sequence). The ends lost 4 bases at V and 4 bases at J; junction bases unmatched: 7. This CDR3 has 16 amino acids. For the CDR3, the DNA is TGTGCCAGTAGTACCAGTAGGACAGGGGGAAATCAGCCCCAGCATTTT. This sequence encodes CASSTSRTGGNQPQHF.

This clone was picked up a small number of times. Other DNA sequences in the sample encode the same CDR3. The chain uses TRBV19 and TRBJ1-1; D is perhaps TRBD1 (5 bases). The CDR3 length is 12 residues. V dropped 4 bases and J dropped 6 bases, with 9 bases sitting between them. Germline V gene sequence: CDR1 LNHDA, CDR2 SQIVND (reference sequence). The CDR3 is CASSTQGPEAFF. The CDR3 nucleotides read TGTGCCAGTAGTACGCAGGGACCTGAAGCTTTCTTT.

This clone was observed a single time. The gene calls are TRBV19 and TRBJ1-6; D possibly corresponds to TRBD1 (6 bases). Per the germline V gene, CDR1 is LNHDA and CDR2 is SQIVND (reference sequence). V was cut by 4 bases and J by 6 bases, with 16 bases left in between. The CDR3 contains 16 residues. Here the CDR3 reads CASSTRPGHSNSPLHF. The CDR3 nucleotides are TGTGCCAGTAGTACTCGACCGGGACATAGTAATTCACCCCTCCACTTT.

This clone was seen repeatedly, ten times or more. The chain employs TRBV23-1 and TRBJ1-3; a weak D match, TRBD1 (6 bases). TRBV23-1 is recorded as an ORF, its role being uncertain. The CDR3 runs 15 residues. Trimming left V 8 bases short and J 0 bases short, with 14 bases between. CDR3: CASPGPDSSGNTIYF. In nucleotides, the CDR3 is TGCGCCAGCCCGGGGCCGGACAGCTCTGGAAACACCATATATTTT.

The table lists this clone with a count of one. This chain connects TRBV30 to TRBJ2-1; 9 bases map to TRBD2. The germline CDR1 and CDR2 sequences are GTSNPN and SVGIG (reference sequence). The CDR3 is 12 amino acids. The V gene end was trimmed by 5 bases and the J gene end by 12 bases; junction bases not matched to a gene: 8. CDR3 DNA sequence: TGTGCCTGGCGCGCTATGCGGGAGGGGCAGTTCTTC. Translating gives CAWRAMREGQFF.

The chain's CDR3 is CASSPGWGPYNEQFF. DNA for the CDR3: TGTGCCAGCAGCCCCGGGTGGGGGCCCTACAATGAGCAGTTCTTC. This chain connects TRBV7-2 to TRBJ2-1, with D possibly TRBD1 on 6 matching bases. This CDR3 is 15 amino acids long. V gave up 5 bases and J gave up 2 bases, with 13 bases separating them. Germline V gene lookup returns CDR1 SGHTA and CDR2 FQGNSA.

Worth noting for this clone: Different DNA sequences within this sample yield the same CDR3. J is TRBJ1-1 and V is TRBV29-1; D unresolved. The CDR3 has 11 residues. V was clipped by 6 bases and J by 1 base, with 6 bases between them. Germline loops: CDR1 SQVTM, CDR2 ANQGSEA. The CDR3 loop reads CSVEGNTEAFF. CDR3 in DNA: TGCAGCGTAGAGGGGAACACTGAAGCTTTCTTT.

This sequence joins TRBV7-2 and TRBJ2-7; 10 positions agree with TRBD1. V trimming: 0 bases; J trimming: 4 bases; junction bases outside the gene matches: 6. CDR1 is SGHTA, CDR2 FQGNSA, per germline. The CDR3 covers 16 residues. CDR3 nucleotide sequence: TGTGCCAGCAGCTTAGCCCTGGGACAGGGGCTTTACGAGCAGTACTTC. It specifies CASSLALGQGLYEQYF.

The chain joins TRBV19 to TRBJ1-2; no clear D. V gave up 3 bases and J gave up 7 bases, with 6 bases separating them. The CDR3 covers 11 residues. The V gene's germline CDR1 is LNHDA and CDR2 SQIVND (reference sequence). CDR3 region: CASSINRGYTF. In DNA form, the CDR3 reads TGTGCCAGTAGTATTAACCGTGGCTACACCTTC.

The sample holds one count of this clone. V is TRBV9 and J is TRBJ1-6; D perhaps matches TRBD1 (5 bases). The CDR3 totals 15 residues. The ends were cut back, 4 bases at V and 10 bases at J, with 18 bases in the middle. Germline V gives CDR1 SGDLS, CDR2 YYNGEE. As DNA, the CDR3 is TGTGCCAGCAGCCTCGGGGGAAGGGATGGGTCACCCCTCCACTTT. This sequence encodes CASSLGGRDGSPLHF.

Only one count was recorded for this clone. The chain employs TRBV7-2 and TRBJ1-1; D not certain. In germline, CDR1 is SGHTA, CDR2 FQGNSA. Between the trimmed V and J ends, which lost 6 bases and 7 bases, there was a span of 15 bases. The CDR3 contains 13 residues. The CDR3: CASSQPLTREAFF. CDR3 nucleotide sequence: TGTGCCAGCAGTCAACCTTTGACTCGTGAAGCTTTCTTT. The variable domain in full, with the rest retrieved from reference TRBV7-2 and TRBJ1-1, is GAGVSQSPSNKVTEKGKDVELRCDPISGHTALYWYRQSLGQGLEFLIYFQGNSAPDKSGLPSDRFSAERTGGSVSTLTIQRTQQEDSAVYLCASSQPLTREAFFGQGTRLTVV.

V usage is TRBV30 and J usage is TRBJ2-7; no definite D call. The CDR3 consists of 15 residues. The V gene's germline CDR1 is GTSNPN and CDR2 SVGIG (reference sequence). V lost 0 bases to trimming and J lost 0 bases, with 12 bases between them. The CDR3 loop reads CAWSVRWDHSYEQYF. The CDR3 nucleotides are TGTGCCTGGAGTGTACGGTGGGATCACTCCTACGAGCAGTACTTC.

V and J are TRBV11-2 and TRBJ1-1; 9 bases map to TRBD1. The V gene's germline CDR1 is SGHAT and CDR2 FQNNGV. The CDR3 consists of 13 residues. After removal of 7 bases from V and 3 bases from J, the junction contained 3 bases not matched to a gene. The CDR3 loop is CASTWTGDTEAFF. CDR3 coding DNA: TGTGCCAGCACCTGGACAGGGGACACTGAAGCTTTCTTT. Variable domain in full (rest from reference TRBV11-2 and TRBJ1-1): EAGVAQSPRYKIIEKRQSVAFWCNPISGHATLYWYQQILGQGPKLLIQFQNNGVVDDSQLPKDRFSAERLKGVDSTLKIQPAKLEDSAVYLCASTWTGDTEAFFGQGTRLTVV.

This chain uses TRBV27 with TRBJ1-5; TRBD1 might be the D (5 bases). Trimming left V 5 bases short and J 5 bases short, with 16 bases between. The CDR3 is 15 amino acids. Germline CDR1 MNHEY, CDR2 SMNVEV (reference sequence). The CDR3 DNA follows: TGTGCCAGCAGTCGGGATGGGGCGGTCCATCAGCCCCAGCATTTT. Translated: CASSRDGAVHQPQHF.

This clone was seen a few times. The V gene is TRBV14, the J gene TRBJ2-7, with 15 bases lining up with TRBD2. The CDR3 totals 16 residues. V shed 4 bases and J 5 bases; nucleotides not matched to a gene: 6. Germline-derived CDR1 and CDR2 are SGHDN and FVKESK. The CDR3 loop is CASSLGLAGGTHEQYF. CDR3 DNA: TGTGCCAGCAGCCTCGGACTAGCGGGGGGGACCCACGAGCAGTACTTC.

This clone was found once. The CDR3, as DNA: TGCGCCAGCAGTGAGTCCGAACCCGGCTACGAGCAGTACTTC. Residues: CASSESEPGYEQYF. The chain has TRBV10-2 and TRBJ2-7; no firm D call. CDR1 is WSHSY, CDR2 SAAADI, per germline. Trimming removed 0 bases from V and 3 bases from J, with 9 bases in between. This CDR3 is 14 amino acids long.

J is TRBJ2-7 and V is TRBV7-9, with D maybe TRBD2 (6 bases). CDR3 length: 13 residues. Trimming removed 3 bases from V and 6 bases from J, with 12 bases in between. Per germline, CDR1 SEHNR and CDR2 FQNEAQ (reference sequence). CDR3 region: CASSFCRDCEQYF. DNA of the CDR3: TGTGCCAGCAGCTTTTGCCGGGACTGCGAGCAGTACTTC.

The gene calls are TRBV5-1 and TRBJ1-2; D unclear. Germline loops: CDR1 SGHRS, CDR2 YFSETQ. V shed 0 bases and J shed 8 bases, with 20 bases lying between them. The CDR3 is 16 amino acids. The CDR3 loop reads CASSLEGENMVVGYTF. CDR3 coding DNA: TGCGCCAGCAGCTTGGAGGGTGAAAATATGGTCGTAGGCTACACCTTC.

The V and J genes are TRBV30 and TRBJ2-7; tentative D call: TRBD1 (6 bases). Germline V gene sequence: CDR1 GTSNPN, CDR2 SVGIG (reference sequence). This CDR3 comprises 15 residues. The V gene lost 0 bases and the J gene lost 6 bases, with 18 bases spanning the gap. In nucleotides, the CDR3 is TGTGCCTGGAGTGTATTTGGGGGCAGGTCACCCGAGCAGTACTTC. Protein sequence: CAWSVFGGRSPEQYF.

This chain uses TRBV5-5 with TRBJ2-7, with 7 bases matching TRBD1. The CDR3 is 14 residues long. Trimming at V came to 4 bases and at J to 4 bases, leaving 8 bases not matched to a gene. Germline values: CDR1 SGHKS, CDR2 YYEKEE (reference sequence). CDR3 amino acids: CASSRTGLQYEQYF. DNA of the CDR3: TGTGCCAGCAGCCGGACAGGTCTCCAATACGAGCAGTACTTC.

This chain joins TRBV29-1 and TRBJ2-5; maybe TRBD1 (6 bases). Germline-derived CDR1 and CDR2 are SQVTM and ANQGSEA. The CDR3 runs to 12 residues. V was cut by 7 bases and J by 5 bases, with 14 bases left in between. CDR3 in amino acids: CSAHRDGETQYF. CDR3 sequence (DNA): TGCAGCGCGCACAGGGACGGGGAGACCCAGTACTTC.